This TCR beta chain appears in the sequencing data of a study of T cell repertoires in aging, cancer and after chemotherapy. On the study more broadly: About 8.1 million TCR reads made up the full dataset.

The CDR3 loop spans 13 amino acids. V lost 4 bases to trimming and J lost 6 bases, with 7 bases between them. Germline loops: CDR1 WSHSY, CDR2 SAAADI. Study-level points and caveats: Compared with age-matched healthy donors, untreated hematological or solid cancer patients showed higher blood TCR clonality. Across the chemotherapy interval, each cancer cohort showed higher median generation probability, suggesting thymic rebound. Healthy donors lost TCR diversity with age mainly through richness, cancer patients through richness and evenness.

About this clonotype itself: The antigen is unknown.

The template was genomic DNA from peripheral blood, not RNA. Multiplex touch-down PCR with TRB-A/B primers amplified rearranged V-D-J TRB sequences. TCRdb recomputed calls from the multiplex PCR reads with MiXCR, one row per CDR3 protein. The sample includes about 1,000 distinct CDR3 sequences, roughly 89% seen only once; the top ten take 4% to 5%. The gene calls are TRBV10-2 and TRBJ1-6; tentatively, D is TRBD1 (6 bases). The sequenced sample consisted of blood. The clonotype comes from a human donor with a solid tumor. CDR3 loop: CASSAGANSPLHF. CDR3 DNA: TGCGCCAGCAGTGCAGGGGCTAATTCACCCCTCCACTTT.